The clone carrying this T cell receptor beta chain occurred many times. No antigen is known for it. This sample was taken from a study of T-cell reconstitution after alpha-beta-depleted transplantation in children. Whole-study results and caveats: The high TCRbeta diversity at day 60 in some patients came from surviving recipient T cells and thymic progenitors. Several hundred graft clones that had expanded were reportedly the source of alpha-beta T cells about two months after transplant. One year after transplant, T-cell counts and diversity came mostly from newly produced T cells.

Preparation of the TCRbeta library involved a method that used unique molecular identifiers. A single record per CDR3 protein comes from TCRdb applying MiXCR to the PCR reads. The sample contains approximately 300,000 distinct CDR3 sequences, around 7.3% of which appear only once. The sequencing used peripheral blood, collected 360 days after TCRalphabeta/CD19-depleted stem cell transplant. The receptor comes from a female patient between 2 and 10 years old who had a stem cell transplant for Fanconi anemia, so the T cells may come from the graft donor.

Written as DNA, the CDR3 is TGTGCCAGCAGCTCGGACGAGTTCGCCTCACTCTACTTC. This translates into CASSSDEFASLYF. The J gene is TRBJ2-7, the V gene TRBV7-8; D is ambiguous. The CDR3 length is 13 residues. Trimming pared 4 bases from V and 13 bases from J, leaving 20 bases between. Germline values: CDR1 SGHVS, CDR2 FQNEAQ.